This T cell receptor beta chain was obtained from a study of control samples from healthy donors and cancer patients. Method: immunoSEQ multiplex PCR; TCRdb's copy keeps in-frame clones and lacks some. The sample shows 200,000 to 250,000 clones, over 90% of them seen only once. This CDR3 has 16 residues. The ends were cut back, 7 bases at V and 0 bases at J, with 16 bases in the middle. CDR1 is LNHDA and CDR2 is SQIVND in the germline V gene (reference sequence). The TCR was taken from a man aged 50 to 60 in good health. The chain is built from TRBV19 and TRBJ1-3; D call uncertain. Material for sequencing was blood. CDR3 region: CASTGGQDDSGNTIYF. DNA of the CDR3: TGTGCCAGTACCGGTGGTCAAGATGACTCTGGAAACACCATATATTTT.